Here is one T cell receptor (beta chain) with its context. This sample was taken from a study of blood T cell repertoires in COVID-19. After removal of 6 bases from V and 1 base from J, the junction contained 4 bases not matched to a gene. Germline CDR1 reads MNHNY; CDR2 reads SVGAGI (reference sequence). The CDR3 totals 15 residues. Assay: immunoSEQ multiplex PCR; the TCRdb copy retains only in-frame clones and omits some. The sample yields a few hundred thousand clones, 85% seen once. This chain joins TRBV6-6 and TRBJ1-5; 9 bases are shared with TRBD1. Source material: peripheral blood. This sequence originates from a woman younger than 35 with acute or convalescent COVID-19. In DNA form, the CDR3 reads TGTGCCAGCAGGCCCGGGACAGGGAGCAATCAGCCCCAGCATTTT. Encoded protein: CASRPGTGSNQPQHF.